This passage covers 27 T cell receptor beta chains from one sample sequenced in a study of blood T cell repertoires in COVID-19 (TCRdb year 2020). Libraries were prepared through the immunoSEQ multiplex PCR assay. What TCRdb holds here is the immuneACCESS table cut down to in-frame rearrangements. Part of the clones is not present; checked against another copy, under half of the missing clones reflect an unresolved V gene, and the others are unexplained. This sample comprises approximately 56,000 clones, roughly nine tenths of them detected only once. Together, the top ten hold around 40% of the sample. Sequences were obtained from peripheral blood. Receptors were obtained from a woman aged 55-70 years with COVID-19, enrolled during active disease.

The J gene is TRBJ2-7, the V gene TRBV6-5, with a tentative D call TRBD2 (6 bases). CDR3 size: 12 residues. Germline-derived CDR1 and CDR2 are MNHEY and SVGAGI. Trimming stripped 2 bases from V and 6 bases from J, with 8 bases between. In DNA form, the CDR3 reads TGTGCCAGCAGTTACGTGGGAGGCGAGCAGTACTTC. It codes for CASSYVGGEQYF.

The chain recombines TRBV29-1 with TRBJ2-1, with a possible D match to TRBD1 (5 bases). V lost 0 bases and J 4 bases, leaving 16 bases between the germline ends. The CDR3 is 16 amino acids. Germline CDR1 and CDR2: SQVTM and ANQGSEA. DNA of the CDR3: TGCAGCGTTGAAGATCCCGAATTAGACAGATACAATGAGCAGTTCTTC. Translated: CSVEDPELDRYNEQFF.

The chain joins TRBV10-3 to TRBJ2-1; maybe TRBD2 (6 bases). The CDR3 extends over 15 amino acids. Germline V gene lookup returns CDR1 ENHRY and CDR2 SYGVKD. With 3 bases removed from V and 5 bases from J, the gap between germline ends came to 14 bases. The chain's CDR3 is CAISDPQLAHNEQFF. For the CDR3, the DNA is TGTGCCATCAGTGACCCGCAGCTAGCGCACAATGAGCAGTTCTTC.

J is TRBJ2-7 and V is TRBV14; D is possibly TRBD2 (5 bases). V lost 4 bases, J lost 0 bases, and 13 bases lay in between. CDR1 is SGHDN and CDR2 is FVKESK in the germline V gene. The CDR3 covers 15 residues. The CDR3 DNA follows: TGTGCCAGCAGCCTCCGGGGTTACTTCTCCTACGAGCAGTACTTC. Residues: CASSLRGYFSYEQYF.

The V and J genes are TRBV4-1 and TRBJ1-2, with D possibly being TRBD1 (6 bases). CDR1 is MGHRA, CDR2 YSYEKL, per germline. CDR3 length: 14 amino acids. V lost 3 bases and J 7 bases, leaving 15 bases between the germline ends. CDR3 loop: CASSQMGALGGYTF. Written as DNA, the CDR3 is TGCGCCAGCAGCCAGATGGGGGCTCTAGGTGGCTACACCTTC.

The rearrangement uses TRBV11-2 and TRBJ2-1, with TRBD2 matching 10 bases. This CDR3 region has 16 residues. The germline V gene has CDR1 SGHAT and CDR2 FQNNGV. The trim removed 2 bases at V and 12 bases at J, leaving 13 bases unmatched. In DNA form, the CDR3 reads TGTGCCAGCAGCTTAAGGGGGACTAGCGAAAGGGTGGGGCAGTTCTTC. It translates to CASSLRGTSERVGQFF. Drawing the rest from reference TRBV11-2 and TRBJ2-1, the complete variable domain is EAGVAQSPRYKIIEKRQSVAFWCNPISGHATLYWYQQILGQGPKLLIQFQNNGVVDDSQLPKDRFSAERLKGVDSTLKIQPAKLEDSAVYLCASSLRGTSERVGQFFGPGTRLTVL.

The chain is built from TRBV7-8 and TRBJ2-6; D is unclear. The V end was cut by 5 bases, the J end by 0 bases, with 11 bases between. This CDR3 spans 16 amino acids. The germline V gene encodes CDR1 SGHVS and CDR2 FQNEAQ. The CDR3 loop reads CASSPLGDSGANVLTF. The DNA for the CDR3 is TGTGCCAGCAGCCCGCTCGGAGACTCTGGGGCCAACGTCCTGACTTTC.

This rearrangement joins TRBV10-3 to TRBJ1-1; 7 nucleotides agree with TRBD1. Germline assignment: CDR1 ENHRY and CDR2 SYGVKD. Germline trimming cut 3 bases from V and 7 bases from J; bases unmatched to any gene: 5. The CDR3 spans 13 residues. The CDR3 is CAISENGDSEAFF. The CDR3 nucleotides read TGTGCCATCAGTGAAAACGGGGACAGTGAAGCTTTCTTT.

The chain combines TRBV10-3 with TRBJ2-1; 11 bases are a match to TRBD2. Germline V CDR1 and CDR2: ENHRY, SYGVKD. V shed 8 bases and J 3 bases; nucleotides not matched to a gene: 3. The CDR3 totals 14 residues. The CDR3 sequence is CAIPGLADYNEQFF. For the CDR3, the DNA is TGTGCCATCCCGGGACTAGCGGACTACAATGAGCAGTTCTTC.

The J gene is TRBJ2-6, the V gene TRBV4-3; 11 positions match TRBD1. The V segment lost 5 bases and the J segment 2 bases; nucleotides outside the gene matches: 5. The CDR3 contains 17 residues. CDR1 LGHNA and CDR2 YSLEER come from the germline V gene. In nucleotides, the CDR3 is TGCGCCAGCAGCTCCGGGACAGGGGGGACTGGGGCCAACGTCCTGACTTTC. Protein sequence: CASSSGTGGTGANVLTF.

This clone was picked up one time. The chain couples TRBV5-1 to TRBJ2-7; 8 bases line up with TRBD1. Germline V lookup: CDR1 SGHRS, CDR2 YFSETQ. The CDR3 covers 13 residues. The V and J ends lost 5 bases and 3 bases, in that order; junction bases with no gene match: 4. As DNA, the CDR3 is TGCGCCAGCAGTCCGGACAGGGACTACGAGCAGTACTTC. Translated, it gives CASSPDRDYEQYF.

The chain recombines TRBV27 with TRBJ2-1, with D perhaps TRBD2 (5 bases). The CDR3 has 14 amino acids. CDR1 is MNHEY, CDR2 SMNVEV, per germline (reference sequence). The ends were cut back, 5 bases at V and 0 bases at J, with 8 bases in the middle. In DNA form, the CDR3 reads TGTGCCAGCAGTGTGGGGAGCTCCTACAATGAGCAGTTCTTC. Protein: CASSVGSSYNEQFF.

V and J are TRBV7-2 and TRBJ2-3; D gene uncertain. Germline V gene sequence: CDR1 SGHTA, CDR2 FQGNSA. Trimming pared 6 bases from V and 2 bases from J, leaving 6 bases between. This CDR3 region has 12 residues. As DNA, the CDR3 is TGTGCCAGCAGTCGTTTCACAGATACGCAGTATTTT. Its protein is CASSRFTDTQYF.

The chain couples TRBV30 to TRBJ2-7; 15 bases are a match to TRBD2. Germline V gene data show CDR1 as GTSNPN and CDR2 as SVGIG (reference sequence). Trimming removed 7 bases from V and 5 bases from J; junction bases left unmatched: 3. The CDR3 consists of 13 residues. As DNA, the CDR3 is TGTGCCTTGGGACTAGCGGGAGGTGACGAGCAGTACTTC. Its protein is CALGLAGGDEQYF.

V and J are TRBV5-1 and TRBJ1-2; 7 bases match TRBD1. The V and J ends lost 3 bases and 3 bases, in that order; junction bases with no gene match: 11. This CDR3 contains 16 residues. Per the germline V gene, CDR1 is SGHRS and CDR2 is YFSETQ. In DNA, the CDR3 is TGCGCCAGCAGCTCGGGGGGGACAGAGGATTACTATGGCTACACCTTC. It specifies CASSSGGTEDYYGYTF.

The rearrangement links TRBV20-1 to TRBJ1-6; no firm D call. The germline V gene encodes CDR1 DFQATT and CDR2 SNEGSKA (reference sequence). Trimming left V 3 bases short and J 3 bases short, with 12 bases between. This CDR3 has 15 residues. The CDR3 here is CSASSTGYYNSPLHF. The CDR3 region has the DNA TGCAGTGCTAGTTCGACTGGCTACTATAATTCACCCCTCCACTTT.

The chain links TRBV19 to TRBJ2-1, with TRBD2 identical over 8 bases. The CDR3 has 17 amino acids. The V segment lost 1 base and the J segment 0 bases; nucleotides outside the gene matches: 5. Germline assignment: CDR1 LNHDA and CDR2 SQIVND (reference sequence). Here the CDR3 reads CASSIVGGDPSYNEQFF. The CDR3 DNA reads TGTGCCAGTAGTATAGTCGGGGGGGACCCCTCCTACAATGAGCAGTTCTTC.

J is TRBJ1-5 and V is TRBV5-1; D is possibly TRBD1 (5 bases). Germline CDR1 SGHRS, CDR2 YFSETQ. The CDR3 is 14 residues long. V lost 5 bases, J lost 3 bases, and 12 bases lay in between. CDR3 in DNA: TGCGCCAGCAGAATTGGGGGGGACAATCAGCCCCAGCATTTT. Translating gives CASRIGGDNQPQHF.

This clone has more than one count but fewer than ten. This chain links TRBV3-1 (or the pseudogene TRBV3-2) with TRBJ1-5, with a weak D call TRBD1 (6 bases). The length of the CDR3 is 13 residues. Germline lookup yields CDR1 LGHDT and CDR2 YNNKEL (reference sequence). V was trimmed by 2 bases and J by 6 bases, leaving 8 bases between them. The CDR3 coding sequence is TGTGCCAGCAGCCAAAGGGGGATTCAGCCCCAGCATTTT. It yields the protein CASSQRGIQPQHF.

The chain has TRBV27 and TRBJ2-7; D is undetermined. Germline values: CDR1 MNHEY, CDR2 SMNVEV (reference sequence). With 6 bases removed from V and 0 bases from J, the gap between germline ends came to 15 bases. The CDR3 covers 15 residues. This CDR3 reads CASSRYGSSSYEQYF. In DNA form, the CDR3 reads TGTGCCAGCAGCCGCTATGGTTCTAGCTCCTACGAGCAGTACTTC.

This sequence joins TRBV6-5 and TRBJ1-2; a weak D match, TRBD1 (6 bases). This CDR3 is 14 amino acids long. V was shortened by 8 bases and J by 4 bases, with 17 bases between the two germline ends. Germline V CDR1 and CDR2: MNHEY, SVGAGI. CDR3 region: CASLTWPGVYGYTF. CDR3 DNA sequence: TGTGCCAGCCTGACCTGGCCAGGGGTCTATGGCTACACCTTC.

The chain combines TRBV6-2 or TRBV6-3 with TRBJ2-3; the D gene is possibly TRBD1 (5 bases). Germline V CDR1 and CDR2: MNHEY, SVGEGT. The germline V and J ends were trimmed by 2 bases and 0 bases, with 6 bases remaining between them. This CDR3 comprises 14 residues. CDR3 protein: CASSYDSSTDTQYF. The CDR3 region has the DNA TGTGCCAGCAGTTACGACAGCAGCACAGATACGCAGTATTTT.

CDR3 sequence reads: CASSNPAGPSSYNEQFF. The CDR3 DNA follows: TGTGCCAGCAGCAATCCGGCAGGGCCTAGCTCCTACAATGAGCAGTTCTTC. The V and J genes are TRBV7-6 and TRBJ2-1; the D gene is possibly TRBD1 (5 bases). The germline V gene has CDR1 SGHVS and CDR2 FNYEAQ. V shed 5 bases and J shed 0 bases, with 17 bases lying between them. This CDR3 has 17 residues.

J is TRBJ2-2 and V is TRBV30, with D unresolved. With 0 bases removed from V and 3 bases from J, the gap between germline ends came to 11 bases. The CDR3 is 15 residues long. The V gene's germline CDR1 is GTSNPN and CDR2 SVGIG (reference sequence). The CDR3 sequence is CAWSVLARYTGELFF. In DNA, the CDR3 is TGTGCCTGGAGTGTACTGGCGCGGTACACCGGGGAGCTGTTTTTT.

The V call is TRBV28, the J call TRBJ2-7; 7 nucleotides agree with TRBD2. This CDR3 has 13 residues. Germline V lookup: CDR1 MDHEN, CDR2 SYDVKM. Trimming removed 5 bases from V and 2 bases from J; junction bases left unmatched: 3. The CDR3 DNA is TGTGCCAGCAGTAGCGGGATCCCCTACGAGCAGTACTTC. This gives the protein CASSSGIPYEQYF.

The rearrangement links TRBV27 to TRBJ2-7; D may be TRBD2 (5 bases). CDR3 length: 13 residues. Germline V CDR1 and CDR2: MNHEY, SMNVEV (reference sequence). V was clipped by 0 bases and J by 4 bases, with 7 bases between them. The DNA of the CDR3 is TGTGCCAGCAGTTTATCCCCGGGGTACGAGCAGTACTTC. Translating gives CASSLSPGYEQYF.

The chain joins TRBV2 to TRBJ1-6; D is possibly TRBD1 (5 bases). Trimming shortened V by 1 base and J by 8 bases, and 9 bases separated the two germline ends. The CDR3 length is 14 residues. Germline CDR1 SNHLY, CDR2 FYNNEI. The CDR3 DNA sequence: TGTGCCAGCAGTGAAGGGCAGGGTTATTCACCCCTCCACTTT. It encodes CASSEGQGYSPLHF.